This entry features one T cell receptor beta chain sequence. Its antigen is not identified. This record comes from a study of shared clonotypes between healthy human individuals. Study-level information: CD4 naive cells filled three plates per donor, CD4 memory three, CD8 naive two and CD8 memory one.

Points from the study as a whole: When compared with the clonotypes that were shared by all four sorted-subset donors, the non-shared clonotypes turned out to have lower generation probabilities. Rarefaction showed sorted-subset sequencing was incomplete despite large depth.

Naive CD8 cells comprised CD45RO-negative, CCR7-positively selected cells, excluding terminally differentiated effector memory CD45RA+ cells. V trimming: 4 bases; J trimming: 4 bases; junction bases outside the gene matches: 6. Germline lookup yields CDR1 SEHNR and CDR2 FQNEAQ (reference sequence). The length of the CDR3 is 14 residues. Measured with immunoSEQ multiplex PCR; TCRdb has only the in-frame clones, and not every one. The sample carries under 850,000 clones, 80% to 95% recorded once. This receptor was taken from a man under 40 in good health. Source material: naive CD8+ T cells sorted from blood. The genes are TRBV7-9 and TRBJ2-7, with 8 bases matching TRBD2. The chain's CDR3 is CASSSVAGPYEQYF. Written as DNA, the CDR3 is TGTGCCAGCAGCTCAGTAGCGGGACCTTACGAGCAGTACTTC.